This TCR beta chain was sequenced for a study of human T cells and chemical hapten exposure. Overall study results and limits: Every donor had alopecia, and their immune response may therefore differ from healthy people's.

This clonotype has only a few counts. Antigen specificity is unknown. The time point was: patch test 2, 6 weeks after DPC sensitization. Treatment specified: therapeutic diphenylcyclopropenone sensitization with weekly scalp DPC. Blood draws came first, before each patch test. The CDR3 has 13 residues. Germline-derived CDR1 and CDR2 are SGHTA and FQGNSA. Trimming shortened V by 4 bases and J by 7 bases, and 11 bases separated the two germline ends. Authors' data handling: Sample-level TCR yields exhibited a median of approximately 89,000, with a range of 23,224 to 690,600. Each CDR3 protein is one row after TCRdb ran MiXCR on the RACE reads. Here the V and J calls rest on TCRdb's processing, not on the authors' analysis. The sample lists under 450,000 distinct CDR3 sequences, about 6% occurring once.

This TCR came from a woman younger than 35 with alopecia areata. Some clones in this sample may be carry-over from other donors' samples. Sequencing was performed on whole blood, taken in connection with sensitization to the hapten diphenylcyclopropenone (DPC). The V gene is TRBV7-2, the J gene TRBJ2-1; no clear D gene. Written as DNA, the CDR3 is TGTGCCAGCAGCTCCAGGATGGGAAATGAGCAGTTCTTC. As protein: CASSSRMGNEQFF.